This entry features one TCR beta chain sequence. The target of this receptor is not known. No qualities accompany the bases; no much larger clone lies one base away. The immunoSEQ Assay was used to sequence TCR beta CDR3 regions from DNA. The authors' pipeline ran thus. To compute T cell density, TCR beta template counts were normalized to usable DNA, which was estimated by amplifying housekeeping genes. Using the preseqR package, richness was estimated by extrapolating to 120,000 templates for tissue samples and 400,000 templates for PBMC samples. Clonality was defined as one minus Pielou's evenness. Differential abundance testing on productive amino-acid clonotypes, with a minimum total count of 5 and an alpha of 0.1, was used to identify tissue-enriched TCRs. Repertoire overlap between compartments was quantified with the Jaccard Index and Morisita Overlap Index. GLIPH grouped TCR beta CDR3s together with public tetramer-defined viral CDR3s, and a viral motif had to include at least three viral sequences and show V-gene enrichment. This is the immuneACCESS table as TCRdb keeps it, with only in-frame sequences that have V and J called. A part of the clones is gone; compared with another copy, unresolved V genes explain less than half, and the rest is unexplained. The V and J calls and clone size come from that table; D and trimming were worked out from the DNA. The sample data list 70,000 to 95,000 clones, and approximately 91% of these were observed just once. The top ten constitute approximately 4% of the sample.

Compared with germline, V lacks 3 bases and J lacks 0 bases; bases without a gene match: 1. The CDR3 runs 14 residues from the cysteine to the phenylalanine. This entry keeps only the CDR3 DNA: 42 bases, framed from base 1. CDR1 and CDR2, looked up from the germline V gene, are SGHRS and YFSETQ. At diagnosis, peripheral blood, uninvolved tumor-adjacent lung and tumor were collected and were preserved as a mix of fresh-frozen and FFPE material. Blood samples were analyzed as peripheral blood mononuclear cells for TCR repertoire profiling. This sample is drawn from a study of T cells in localized non-small cell lung cancer (dated by TCRdb to the early 2020s). In terms of the full investigation: T cell repertoires of 236 early-stage NSCLC patients were analyzed, with tumors being compared against uninvolved tumor-adjacent lungs. All 250 or so NSCLC patients in the cohort were treatment-naive and had localized lung tumors that were resected. A mean age of around 69 years was recorded for the NSCLC patients, of whom under 150 were male and about a hundred were female.

Broader findings and caveats from the paper: Uninvolved tumor-adjacent lung showed the highest T cell clonality, higher than tumor, which suggests more focused antigenic responses in the uninvolved tumor-adjacent lung. Because multi-region sequencing of the tumors was not done, intratumor heterogeneity could not be ruled out. Because of the exploratory design, TCR variables were selected using unadjusted p-values without false-discovery rate correction. Longer overall survival was associated with higher blood T cell density, whereas shorter survival was associated with higher adjacent-lung clonality. Of the top 100 tumor clones, a median of roughly 60 were detected in paired uninvolved adjacent lung; approximately 30 were also among that lung's top 100.

This sequence uses TRBV5-1 and TRBJ1-1, and 8 bases in between align with TRBD1. The clonotype comes from a woman aged 40 to 75 with stage II squamous cell lung carcinoma. The sample here was PBMCs, taken before any cancer treatment. CDR3 loop: CASSWTGMNTEAFF. The DNA is as follows: TGCGCCAGCAGCTGGACAGGGATGAACACTGAAGCTTTCTTT. Reference TRBV5-1 and TRBJ1-1 genes cover what lies past the CDR3, so the full variable domain is KAGVTQTPRYLIKTRGQQVTLSCSPISGHRSVSWYQQTPGQGLQFLFEYFSETQRNKGNFPGRFSGRQFSNSRSEMNVSTLELGDSALYLCASSWTGMNTEAFFGQGTRLTVV.